This TCR beta chain was observed in a study of cytomegalovirus exposure and HLA in healthy donors. The ends were cut back, 1 base at V and 1 base at J, with 17 bases in the middle. The CDR3 has 17 amino acids. Germline V lookup: CDR1 MGHRA, CDR2 YSYEKL. Amplification used 60 Vbeta primers and 13 Jbeta primers. Measured with immunoSEQ multiplex PCR; TCRdb has only the in-frame clones, and not every one. Among 73,000 or so clones listed, 81% were seen once. This clone was counted between two and nine times. What it recognizes is unknown. Study-wide points: Of the V segments, some could not be distinguished, including TRBV6-2 and TRBV6-3, and were excluded. The listing of fewer than 200 TCR beta chains classed them as cytomegalovirus-associated.

Absent from the records is this donor's CMV serostatus. The TCR sequence derives from a human donor in good health. V usage is TRBV4-1 and J usage is TRBJ2-7; D is possibly TRBD2 (6 bases). Sample: PBMCs. The CDR3 is CASSQGGYRSGSYEQYF. In nucleotides, the CDR3 is TGCGCCAGCAGCCAAGGAGGGTATCGTAGCGGTTCCTACGAGCAGTACTTC.